These 15 T cell receptor beta chains originate from one sample sequenced in a study of shared clonotypes between healthy human individuals. Assay: immunoSEQ multiplex PCR; the TCRdb copy retains only in-frame clones and omits some. The table lists fewer than 1.4 million clones, roughly 74% of them singletons. The sequencing input was memory CD4+ T cells from PBMCs. Regarding subset: CD45RA-negative fraction. The receptors here all came from a man between 18 and 35 years old in good health. Some clones in this sample may be carry-over from other donors' samples.

The chain couples TRBV4-2 to TRBJ2-2, with a tentative D call TRBD1 (5 bases). The V gene lost 4 bases and the J gene lost 5 bases, with 17 bases spanning the gap. The CDR3 runs 16 residues. CDR1 and CDR2 from the germline V gene are LGHNA and YNFKEQ. Here the CDR3 reads CASSPNEKGRTGELFF. The CDR3 nucleotides read TGTGCCAGCAGCCCCAACGAAAAGGGGCGTACCGGGGAGCTGTTTTTT.

This clone occurred once. The J gene is TRBJ2-5, the V gene TRBV29-1, with 10 nucleotides matching TRBD2. The CDR3 runs 14 residues. Germline V gene lookup returns CDR1 SQVTM and CDR2 ANQGSEA. The ends lost 5 bases at V and 5 bases at J; junction bases unmatched: 8. The CDR3 nucleotides are TGCAGCGTTTCCAGCGGGAGGGCCGGGGAGACCCAGTACTTC. This sequence encodes CSVSSGRAGETQYF.

The chain combines TRBV6-6 with TRBJ2-7; D may be TRBD1 (6 bases). CDR1 is MNHNY, CDR2 SVGAGI, per germline (reference sequence). V was trimmed by 2 bases and J by 1 base, leaving 9 bases between them. This CDR3 has 14 amino acids. CDR3 bases: TGTGCCAGCAGTTACCCGACAGGATCCTACGAGCAGTACTTC. It translates to CASSYPTGSYEQYF.

The rearrangement links TRBV5-4 to TRBJ1-3, with D perhaps TRBD1 (6 bases). Germline V gives CDR1 SGHNT, CDR2 YYREEE (reference sequence). The V end lost 5 bases, the J end lost 4 bases, and 13 bases lay between the germline ends. The CDR3 is made up of 14 amino acids. CDR3 bases: TGTGCCAGCAGAAGTACAGGGTCCGGAAACACCATATATTTT. It encodes CASRSTGSGNTIYF. The entire variable domain, with the rest obtained from reference TRBV5-4 and TRBJ1-3, is as follows: ETGVTQSPTHLIKTRGQQVTLRCSSQSGHNTVSWYQQALGQGPQFIFQYYREEENGRGNFPPRFSGLQFPNYSSELNVNALELDDSALYLCASRSTGSGNTIYFGEGSWLTVV.

The V call is TRBV7-3, the J call TRBJ2-7; D is perhaps TRBD2 (6 bases). CDR3 length: 14 residues. CDR1 and CDR2 from the germline V gene are SGHTA and FQGTGA. Trimming shortened V by 5 bases and J by 3 bases, and 14 bases separated the two germline ends. The CDR3: CASSRRAGYYEQYF. The CDR3 coding sequence is TGTGCCAGCAGCCGACGGGCGGGATACTACGAGCAGTACTTC.

For this clone: In the same sample, other DNA sequences code for this CDR3. This chain's CDR3 is CAWSSGSGEQYF. CDR3 sequence (DNA): TGTGCCTGGAGTAGCGGGAGTGGAGAGCAGTACTTC. The rearrangement links TRBV30 to TRBJ2-7; 8 bases fit TRBD2. The CDR3 has 12 amino acids. The germline gives CDR1 GTSNPN, CDR2 SVGIG (reference sequence). Trimming took 2 bases from V and 7 from J; bases not matched to a gene: 4.

The chain employs TRBV20-1 and TRBJ2-1, with D possibly TRBD2 on 5 matching bases. V gave up 1 base and J gave up 10 bases, with 8 bases separating them. CDR1 and CDR2 from the germline V gene are DFQATT and SNEGSKA (reference sequence). This CDR3 is built from 11 residues. The CDR3 protein is CSARAPGEQFF. DNA for the CDR3: TGCAGTGCTAGAGCCCCGGGGGAGCAGTTCTTC.

A remark on this clone: Different DNA sequences within this sample yield the same CDR3. The V gene is TRBV29-1, the J gene TRBJ1-1, with D unclear. Trimming took 3 bases from V and 4 from J, leaving 12 bases between them. The CDR3 consists of 13 residues. The germline V gene has CDR1 SQVTM and CDR2 ANQGSEA. The CDR3: CSVEIGGGTEAFF. The CDR3 region has the DNA TGCAGCGTTGAGATTGGTGGCGGCACTGAAGCTTTCTTT. Supplemented by reference TRBV29-1 and TRBJ1-1, the full variable domain reads SAVISQKPSRDICQRGTSLTIQCQVDSQVTMMFWYRQQPGQSLTLIATANQGSEATYESGFVIDKFPISRPNLTFSTLTVSNMSPEDSSIYLCSVEIGGGTEAFFGQGTRLTVV.

This clone was seen a few times. The chain joins TRBV7-2 to TRBJ2-5, with 7 nucleotides matching TRBD1. CDR3 length: 16 residues. CDR1 is SGHTA, CDR2 FQGNSA, per germline. V lost 5 bases to trimming and J lost 1 base; unmatched junction nucleotides: 10. The CDR3 sequence: CASSGRNRGIQETQYF. The CDR3 bases are TGTGCCAGCAGCGGACGTAACAGGGGAATCCAAGAGACCCAGTACTTC.

This clone was counted only a few times. The V and J genes are TRBV6-6 and TRBJ2-7; D is unclear. The CDR3 runs to 11 residues. Between the trimmed V and J ends, which lost 5 bases and 2 bases, there was a span of 4 bases. Germline CDR1 reads MNHNY; CDR2 reads SVGAGI (reference sequence). The CDR3 here is CASSGPYEQYF. The CDR3 nucleotides read TGTGCCAGCAGTGGACCCTACGAGCAGTACTTC.

This rearrangement joins TRBV4-1 to TRBJ1-1; D not resolved. CDR3 length: 16 residues. Germline values: CDR1 MGHRA, CDR2 YSYEKL. The ends were cut back, 2 bases at V and 2 bases at J, with 15 bases in the middle. In nucleotides, the CDR3 is TGCGCCAGCAGCCAATCGGCCCGGACGGGAAACACTGAAGCTTTCTTT. As protein: CASSQSARTGNTEAFF.

This clone was found a few times. The chain carries TRBV5-1 and TRBJ2-3, with D perhaps matching TRBD1 (5 bases). CDR3 length: 15 residues. V was clipped by 4 bases and J by 2 bases, with 14 bases between them. Per germline, CDR1 SGHRS and CDR2 YFSETQ. The CDR3, as DNA: TGCGCCAGCAGCCCCTCAGACAGTTCCACAGATACGCAGTATTTT. It yields the protein CASSPSDSSTDTQYF.

The chain employs TRBV18 and TRBJ2-1; D is uncertain. This CDR3 is built from 14 residues. CDR1 KGHSH and CDR2 LQKENI come from the germline V gene. V was clipped by 3 bases and J by 4 bases, with 10 bases between them. CDR3 nucleotides: TGTGCCAGCTCACCTTCGATTGCTTACAATGAGCAGTTCTTC. As protein: CASSPSIAYNEQFF.

V usage is TRBV5-1 and J usage is TRBJ1-3; D is unresolved. V lost 3 bases to trimming and J lost 4 bases, with 14 bases between them. There are 15 residues in the CDR3. Germline assignment: CDR1 SGHRS and CDR2 YFSETQ. The CDR3 reads CASSSGRLRGNTIYF. In DNA, the CDR3 is TGCGCCAGCAGCTCCGGACGCCTTAGGGGAAACACCATATATTTT.

The chain uses TRBV28 and TRBJ1-5; tentatively, D is TRBD1 (5 bases). The CDR3 length is 12 residues. Between the trimmed V and J ends, which lost 8 bases and 7 bases, there was a span of 12 bases. Germline V CDR1 and CDR2: MDHEN, SYDVKM. The CDR3 loop is CASGGLAQPQHF. In DNA form, the CDR3 reads TGTGCCAGCGGGGGACTTGCACAGCCCCAGCATTTT.